This record concerns one TCR beta chain sequence. Its target is not known. Produced via immunoSEQ multiplex PCR; TCRdb's table is partial and in-frame only. The table lists 90,000 to 120,000 clones, about 90% of them singletons, with roughly 5% in the top ten. This CDR3 contains 17 residues. The germline CDR1 and CDR2 sequences are SGHKS and YYEKEE (reference sequence). Trimming stripped 4 bases from V and 5 bases from J, with 22 bases between. This sample was included in a study of T cell responses to AZD1222 COVID-19 vaccine. General study findings and limits: Mostly white British, mostly female donors; authors suggested clonal diversity may be underestimated. Distributed over spike, vaccine-associated CD4 TCRs predominated at 160-218 and 743-854. The peak T cell response came first, and repertoires were sampled only after it.

The J gene is TRBJ2-4, the V gene TRBV5-5; D is tentatively TRBD1 or TRBD2 (6 bases each). This TCR derives from an adult who received the AZD1222 COVID-19 vaccine. Sequences were derived from peripheral blood, sampled 28 days after the second AZD1222 dose. Written as DNA, the CDR3 is TGTGCCAGCAGCCCGCTTTTTTGGGGGGCGCGGGAAAACATTCAGTACTTC. Translated, it gives CASSPLFWGARENIQYF.